What follows are 18 T cell receptor beta chains derived from one specimen sequenced in a study of blood T cell repertoires in COVID-19. The data were produced by immunoSEQ multiplex PCR, yet TCRdb's version contains in-frame clones alone and is incomplete. The table records about 180,000 clones, about 81% of them present only once. Sequencing was carried out using peripheral blood. Every receptor here comes from an elderly woman with COVID-19, enrolled during active disease.

This sequence joins TRBV6-5 and TRBJ2-3, with TRBD2 matching 9 bases. The V gene end was trimmed by 4 bases and the J gene end by 0 bases; junction bases not matched to a gene: 2. The CDR3 is 15 amino acids. Germline V gives CDR1 MNHEY, CDR2 SVGAGI. The CDR3 is CASSSSGMSTDTQYF. The CDR3 DNA follows: TGTGCCAGCAGTTCTAGCGGGATGAGCACAGATACGCAGTATTTT.

J is TRBJ1-3 and V is TRBV28, with 7 bases lining up with TRBD1. The CDR3 is 16 residues long. Germline-derived CDR1 and CDR2 are MDHEN and SYDVKM. V gave up 5 bases and J gave up 3 bases; unmatched junction bases: 10. The CDR3 spells CASSPGAGGYGNTIYF. DNA of the CDR3: TGTGCCAGCAGTCCAGGCGCAGGGGGGTATGGAAACACCATATATTTT.

To note about this clone: Within the sample, other DNA sequences also encode this same CDR3. The V call is TRBV19, the J call TRBJ2-5, with 9 bases aligning to TRBD2. The ends lost 5 bases at V and 5 bases at J; junction bases unmatched: 3. Per germline, CDR1 LNHDA and CDR2 SQIVND (reference sequence). The CDR3 totals 13 residues. CDR3: CASSGSGRETQYF. Written as DNA, the CDR3 is TGTGCCAGTAGTGGAAGCGGGAGGGAGACCCAGTACTTC.

The chain carries TRBV3-1 (or the pseudogene TRBV3-2) and TRBJ2-3; TRBD2 aligns across 10 bases. Unmatched junction bases numbered 6, after V lost 0 bases and J lost 3 bases. Looked up from germline, CDR1 is LGHDT and CDR2 is YNNKEL (reference sequence). This CDR3 has 17 residues. Here the CDR3 reads CASSQDLSAGGTDTQYF. The CDR3 DNA is TGTGCCAGCAGCCAAGATCTTTCAGCGGGAGGGACAGATACGCAGTATTTT.

The chain carries TRBV28 and TRBJ2-1, with 11 bases that match TRBD2. The germline gives CDR1 MDHEN, CDR2 SYDVKM. The V gene end was trimmed by 5 bases and the J gene end by 4 bases; junction bases not matched to a gene: 4. The CDR3 is 15 residues long. The CDR3 here is CASSPGLAEYNEQFF. CDR3 DNA sequence: TGTGCCAGCAGTCCGGGACTAGCGGAGTACAATGAGCAGTTCTTC.

The chain combines TRBV19 with TRBJ2-6; 8 positions match TRBD1. Germline-derived CDR1 and CDR2 are LNHDA and SQIVND (reference sequence). This CDR3 region has 18 residues. Trimming removed 4 bases from V and 0 bases from J; junction bases left unmatched: 8. The CDR3 spells CASSTTGTGASGANVLTF. The CDR3 bases are TGTGCCAGTAGTACCACCGGGACAGGTGCCTCTGGGGCCAACGTCCTGACTTTC.

V gene TRBV10-3 combines with J gene TRBJ1-2; 7 positions match TRBD1. Germline values: CDR1 ENHRY, CDR2 SYGVKD. This CDR3 is 14 amino acids long. J was trimmed by 8 bases and V by 6 bases; bases with no gene match: 12. The CDR3 DNA reads TGTGCCATCAGCAGACAGGGTGAGGCGTGGGGCTACACCTTC. This encodes CAISRQGEAWGYTF.

The chain couples TRBV18 to TRBJ2-1; TRBD1 matches at 10 bases. CDR1 KGHSH and CDR2 LQKENI come from the germline V gene. This CDR3 is built from 14 residues. After removal of 4 bases from V and 4 bases from J, the junction contained 1 base not matched to a gene. The CDR3 sequence is CASSRDRGYNEQFF. The CDR3 bases are TGTGCCAGCTCACGGGACAGGGGATACAATGAGCAGTTCTTC.

J is TRBJ2-1 and V is TRBV6-5, with a possible D match to TRBD1 (5 bases). The CDR3 is made up of 14 amino acids. Germline V lookup: CDR1 MNHEY, CDR2 SVGAGI. V dropped 4 bases and J dropped 6 bases, with 13 bases sitting between them. CDR3 bases: TGTGCCAGCAGTTGGGGCCATTCGGGCAATGAGCAGTTCTTC. The encoded protein is CASSWGHSGNEQFF.

The rearrangement joins TRBV6-2 or TRBV6-3 to TRBJ2-7; 8 nucleotides agree with TRBD1. Germline-derived CDR1 and CDR2 are MNHEY and SVGEGT. There are 15 residues in the CDR3. Trimming took 2 bases from V and 3 from J; bases not matched to a gene: 6. As DNA, the CDR3 is TGTGCCAGCAGTTACGGACTTGGACAGGGCTACGAGCAGTACTTC. It is translated as CASSYGLGQGYEQYF.

This clone came up once. This rearrangement joins TRBV7-2 to TRBJ2-1; 8 bases are a match to TRBD2. The CDR3 consists of 14 residues. The germline V gene encodes CDR1 SGHTA and CDR2 FQGNSA. V was clipped by 5 bases and J by 7 bases; unmatched bases: 7. This CDR3 reads CASSRKAGANEQFF. The DNA of the CDR3 is TGTGCCAGCAGCCGCAAAGCGGGAGCGAATGAGCAGTTCTTC. Based on the CDR3 plus reference TRBV7-2 and TRBJ2-1, the full variable domain is GAGVSQSPSNKVTEKGKDVELRCDPISGHTALYWYRQSLGQGLEFLIYFQGNSAPDKSGLPSDRFSAERTGGSVSTLTIQRTQQEDSAVYLCASSRKAGANEQFFGPGTRLTVL.

The gene calls are TRBV10-2 and TRBJ2-7, with a tentative D call TRBD2 (6 bases). The CDR3 is 14 residues long. Germline V gene lookup returns CDR1 WSHSY and CDR2 SAAADI. The V and J ends lost 6 bases and 5 bases respectively, with 17 bases between them. CDR3 DNA sequence: TGCGCCAGCAGCCTCCCAGGGACTGTGGACGAGCAGTACTTC. Residues: CASSLPGTVDEQYF.

This chain links TRBV5-1 with TRBJ2-7; 7 bases fit TRBD1. Germline V CDR1 and CDR2: SGHRS, YFSETQ. The CDR3 runs to 15 residues. V shed 0 bases, J shed 3 bases, and the junction held 6 bases outside the gene matches. For the CDR3, the DNA is TGCGCCAGCAGCTTGGGCCCAGGGGGACACTACGAGCAGTACTTC. Translation: CASSLGPGGHYEQYF.

V gene TRBV7-9 combines with J gene TRBJ1-1; D call uncertain. Germline V gene sequence: CDR1 SEHNR, CDR2 FQNEAQ (reference sequence). V lost 3 bases, J lost 1 base, and 6 bases lay in between. The CDR3 has 13 residues. The CDR3 sequence: CASSFHGNTEAFF. The CDR3 DNA sequence: TGTGCCAGCAGCTTCCACGGGAACACTGAAGCTTTCTTT.

The chain joins TRBV19 to TRBJ2-7; the D gene is possibly TRBD1 (6 bases). The length of the CDR3 is 13 residues. Per germline, CDR1 LNHDA and CDR2 SQIVND (reference sequence). V was clipped by 8 bases and J by 4 bases, with 15 bases between them. The CDR3 bases are TGTGCCAGTTCCGGGACAACTACATACGAGCAGTACTTC. Residues: CASSGTTTYEQYF.

This sequence joins TRBV7-3 and TRBJ2-3; 10 nucleotides agree with TRBD2. The V and J ends lost 4 bases and 4 bases, in that order; junction bases with no gene match: 8. From germline, CDR1 is SGHTA and CDR2 FQGTGA. This CDR3 is built from 16 residues. CDR3 coding DNA: TGTGCCAGCAGCTCCCAAGCGGGGGGGCCCTCAGATACGCAGTATTTT. Translation gives CASSSQAGGPSDTQYF.

This sequence joins TRBV7-3 and TRBJ2-2, with D uncertain. V was cut by 2 bases and J by 4 bases, with 14 bases left in between. The CDR3 covers 16 residues. Germline CDR1 SGHTA, CDR2 FQGTGA. The CDR3 DNA reads as TGTGCCAGCAGCTTATTGGGCCAGCCACTCACCGGGGAGCTGTTTTTT. It codes for CASSLLGQPLTGELFF.

J is TRBJ2-7 and V is TRBV7-9; 9 nucleotides agree with TRBD1. The trim removed 4 bases at V and 7 bases at J, leaving 8 bases unmatched. Germline-derived CDR1 and CDR2 are SEHNR and FQNEAQ (reference sequence). The CDR3 is 14 amino acids. CDR3 coding DNA: TGTGCCAGCAGCTCACCAGGGACAGGGTATGAGCAGTACTTC. Translated, it gives CASSSPGTGYEQYF.